The clone carrying this T cell receptor beta chain was found many times. The antigen remains undetermined. These data belong to a study of lung T cells in sarcoidosis with Löfgren's syndrome. Findings of the study overall: TRAV12-1 preferentially paired with TRBV2, with homologous CDR3s.

TCRdb reanalysed the reads using MiXCR and keeps one entry per CDR3 protein. This sample carries roughly 63,000 distinct CDR3 sequences, about 20% of them seen once, and the ten largest clones take about 2.2%. Germline V CDR1 and CDR2: MDHEN, SYDVKM. Trimming removed 5 bases from V and 4 bases from J; junction bases left unmatched: 1. The CDR3 consists of 12 residues. This TCR was recovered from a human donor with sarcoidosis (Löfgren's syndrome or another form), or a control subject (not recorded which). V is TRBV28 and J is TRBJ2-7; TRBD2 matches at 8 bases. Sequenced: CD4+ T cells from PBMCs. CDR3 sequence: CASSSGSYEQYF. In DNA, the CDR3 is TGTGCCAGCAGTAGCGGGAGTTACGAGCAGTACTTC.